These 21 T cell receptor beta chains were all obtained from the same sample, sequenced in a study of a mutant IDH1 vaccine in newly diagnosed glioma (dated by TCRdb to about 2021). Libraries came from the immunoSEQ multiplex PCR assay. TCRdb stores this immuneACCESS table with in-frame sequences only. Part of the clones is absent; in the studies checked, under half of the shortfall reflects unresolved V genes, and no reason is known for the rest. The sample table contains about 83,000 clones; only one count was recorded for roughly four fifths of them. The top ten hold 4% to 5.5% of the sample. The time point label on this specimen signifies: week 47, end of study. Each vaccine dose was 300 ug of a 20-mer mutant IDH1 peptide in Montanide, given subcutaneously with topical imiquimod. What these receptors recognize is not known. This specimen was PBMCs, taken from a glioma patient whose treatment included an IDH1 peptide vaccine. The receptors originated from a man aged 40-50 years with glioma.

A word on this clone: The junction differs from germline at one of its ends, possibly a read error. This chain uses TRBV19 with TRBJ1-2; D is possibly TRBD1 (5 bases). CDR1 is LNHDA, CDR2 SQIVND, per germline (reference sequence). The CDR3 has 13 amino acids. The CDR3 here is CASSIGTVYGYTF. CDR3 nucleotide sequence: TGTGCCAGTAGCATAGGGACGGTTTATGGCTACACCTTC.

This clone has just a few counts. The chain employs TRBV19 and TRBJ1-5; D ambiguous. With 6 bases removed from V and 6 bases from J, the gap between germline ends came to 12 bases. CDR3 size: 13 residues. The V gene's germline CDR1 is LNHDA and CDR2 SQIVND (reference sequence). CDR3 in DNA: TGTGCCAGTAGGCCAGACCCAAGTCAGCCCCAGCATTTT. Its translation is CASRPDPSQPQHF.

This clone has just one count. CDR3 nucleotides: TGTGCCAGCAGCTCGGAGGTAGGGAATCAGCCCCAGCATTTT. It codes for CASSSEVGNQPQHF. This chain links TRBV7-9 with TRBJ1-5; D is ambiguous. Germline CDR1 SEHNR, CDR2 FQNEAQ (reference sequence). Trimming stripped 4 bases from V and 4 bases from J, with 11 bases between. This CDR3 contains 14 residues.

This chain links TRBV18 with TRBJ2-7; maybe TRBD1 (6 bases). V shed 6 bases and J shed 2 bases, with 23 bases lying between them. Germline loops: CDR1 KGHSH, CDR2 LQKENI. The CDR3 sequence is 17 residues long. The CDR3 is CASSAPTGQLEAYEQYF. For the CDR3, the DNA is TGTGCCAGCTCGGCGCCGACAGGACAGCTAGAAGCCTACGAGCAGTACTTC.

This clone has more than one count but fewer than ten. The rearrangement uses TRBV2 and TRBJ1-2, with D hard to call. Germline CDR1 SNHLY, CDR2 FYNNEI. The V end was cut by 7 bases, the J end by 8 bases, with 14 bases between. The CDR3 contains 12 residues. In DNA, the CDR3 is TGTGCCAGCATCCTCGTTCGAGGAGGCTACACCTTC. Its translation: CASILVRGGYTF.

The CDR3 sequence: CSLGRIRYNEQFF. The DNA of the CDR3 is TGCAGCCTTGGACGGATCCGTTACAATGAGCAGTTCTTC. The J gene is TRBJ2-1, the V gene TRBV29-1; no clear D gene. This CDR3 comprises 13 residues. V was clipped by 8 bases and J by 4 bases, with 15 bases between them. The germline CDR1 and CDR2 sequences are SQVTM and ANQGSEA.

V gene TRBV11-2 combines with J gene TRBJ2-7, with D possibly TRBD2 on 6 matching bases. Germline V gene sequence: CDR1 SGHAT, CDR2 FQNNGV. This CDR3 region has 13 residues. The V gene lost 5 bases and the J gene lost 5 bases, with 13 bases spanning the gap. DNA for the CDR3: TGTGCCAGCAGCCCGGGGGTCGGAGACGAGCAGTACTTC. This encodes CASSPGVGDEQYF.

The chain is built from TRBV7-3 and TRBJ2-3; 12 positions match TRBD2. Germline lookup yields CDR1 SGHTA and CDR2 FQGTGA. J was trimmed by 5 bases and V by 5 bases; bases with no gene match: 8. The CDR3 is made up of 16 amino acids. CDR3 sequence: CASSPSGLAGQDTQYF. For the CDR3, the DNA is TGTGCCAGCAGCCCCTCGGGACTAGCGGGCCAAGATACGCAGTATTTT.

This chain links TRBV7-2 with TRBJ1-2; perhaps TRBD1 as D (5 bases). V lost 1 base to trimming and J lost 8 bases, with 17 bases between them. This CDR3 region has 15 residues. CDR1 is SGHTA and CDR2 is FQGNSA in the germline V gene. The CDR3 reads CASSLDRVRAKGYTF. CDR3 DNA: TGTGCCAGCAGCTTAGACCGGGTCAGGGCTAAGGGCTACACCTTC.

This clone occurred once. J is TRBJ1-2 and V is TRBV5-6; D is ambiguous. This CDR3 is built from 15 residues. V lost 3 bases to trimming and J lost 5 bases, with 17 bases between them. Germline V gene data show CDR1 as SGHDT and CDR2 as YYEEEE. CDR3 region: CASSSYRLSQYGYTF. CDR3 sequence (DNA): TGTGCCAGCAGCTCATACAGATTAAGCCAATATGGCTACACCTTC.

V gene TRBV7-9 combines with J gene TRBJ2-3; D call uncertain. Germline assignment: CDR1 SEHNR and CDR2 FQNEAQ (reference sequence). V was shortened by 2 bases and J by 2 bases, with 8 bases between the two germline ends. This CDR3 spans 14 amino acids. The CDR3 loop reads CASSLPAPTDTQYF. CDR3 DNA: TGTGCCAGCAGCTTACCAGCCCCCACAGATACGCAGTATTTT.

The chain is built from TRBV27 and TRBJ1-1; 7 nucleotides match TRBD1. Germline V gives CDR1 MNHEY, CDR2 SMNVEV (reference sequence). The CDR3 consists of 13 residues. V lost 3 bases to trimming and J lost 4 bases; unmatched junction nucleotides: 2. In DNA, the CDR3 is TGTGCCAGCAGTTTTTACAGGGGCACTGAAGCTTTCTTT. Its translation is CASSFYRGTEAFF.

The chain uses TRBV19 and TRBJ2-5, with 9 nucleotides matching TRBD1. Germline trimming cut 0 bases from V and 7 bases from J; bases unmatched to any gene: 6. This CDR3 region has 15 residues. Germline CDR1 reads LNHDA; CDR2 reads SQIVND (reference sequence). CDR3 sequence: CASSIDPRTGATQYF. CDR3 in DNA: TGTGCCAGTAGTATAGATCCCCGGACAGGGGCGACCCAGTACTTC.

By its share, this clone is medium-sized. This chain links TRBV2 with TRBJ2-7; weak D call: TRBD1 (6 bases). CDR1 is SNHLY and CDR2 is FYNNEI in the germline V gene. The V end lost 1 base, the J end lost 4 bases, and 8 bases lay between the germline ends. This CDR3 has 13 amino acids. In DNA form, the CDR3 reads TGTGCCAGCAGTGAAGGGACAGCATACGAGCAGTACTTC. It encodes CASSEGTAYEQYF.

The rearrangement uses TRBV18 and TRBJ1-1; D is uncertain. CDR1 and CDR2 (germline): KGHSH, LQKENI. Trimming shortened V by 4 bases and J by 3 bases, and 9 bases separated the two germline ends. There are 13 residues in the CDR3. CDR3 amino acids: CASSLGGDTEAFF. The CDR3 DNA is TGTGCCAGCTCACTGGGTGGGGACACTGAAGCTTTCTTT.

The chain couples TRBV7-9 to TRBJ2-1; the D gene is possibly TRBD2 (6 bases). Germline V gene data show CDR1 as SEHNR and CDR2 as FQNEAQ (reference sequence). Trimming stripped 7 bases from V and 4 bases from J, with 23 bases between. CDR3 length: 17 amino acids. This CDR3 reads CASTHSGGQYQYNEQFF. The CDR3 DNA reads TGTGCCAGCACCCATTCAGGAGGGCAGTATCAATACAATGAGCAGTTCTTC. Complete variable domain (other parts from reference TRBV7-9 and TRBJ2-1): DTGVSQNPRHKITKRGQNVTFRCDPISEHNRLYWYRQTLGQGPEFLTYFQNEAQLEKSRLLSDRFSAERPKGSFSTLEIQRTEQGDSAMYLCASTHSGGQYQYNEQFFGPGTRLTVL.

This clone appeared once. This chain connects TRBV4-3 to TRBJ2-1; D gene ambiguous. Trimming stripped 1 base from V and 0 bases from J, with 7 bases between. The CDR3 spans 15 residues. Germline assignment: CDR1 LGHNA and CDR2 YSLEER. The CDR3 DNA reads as TGCGCCAGCAGCCAAGGAGTAAGCTCCTACAATGAGCAGTTCTTC. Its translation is CASSQGVSSYNEQFF.

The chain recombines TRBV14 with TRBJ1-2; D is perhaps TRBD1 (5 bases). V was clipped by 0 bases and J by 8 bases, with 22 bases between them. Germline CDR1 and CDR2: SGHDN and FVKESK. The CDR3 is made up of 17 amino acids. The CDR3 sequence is CASSQDGAGTLMGGYTF. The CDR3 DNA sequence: TGTGCCAGCAGCCAAGATGGGGCCGGGACCTTGATGGGAGGCTACACCTTC.

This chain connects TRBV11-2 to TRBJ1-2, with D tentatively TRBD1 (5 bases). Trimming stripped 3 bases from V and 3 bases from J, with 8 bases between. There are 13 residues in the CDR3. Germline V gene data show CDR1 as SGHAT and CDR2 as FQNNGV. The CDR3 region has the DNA TGTGCCAGCAGCTTGGACAACTACTATGGCTACACCTTC. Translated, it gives CASSLDNYYGYTF.

This CDR3 is CASSSTGGFNEKLFF. The CDR3 region has the DNA TGTGCCAGCAGCTCGACAGGGGGGTTTAATGAAAAACTGTTTTTT. The V and J genes are TRBV7-9 and TRBJ1-4, with TRBD1 identical over 9 bases. V lost 4 bases and J lost 4; bases outside the gene matches: 4. This CDR3 is built from 15 residues. Germline values: CDR1 SEHNR, CDR2 FQNEAQ (reference sequence).

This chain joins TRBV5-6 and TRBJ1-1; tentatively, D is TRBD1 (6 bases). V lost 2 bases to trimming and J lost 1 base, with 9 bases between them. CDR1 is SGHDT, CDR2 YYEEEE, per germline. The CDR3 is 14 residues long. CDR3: CASSFYRENTEAFF. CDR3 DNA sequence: TGTGCCAGCAGCTTTTACAGGGAGAACACTGAAGCTTTCTTT.